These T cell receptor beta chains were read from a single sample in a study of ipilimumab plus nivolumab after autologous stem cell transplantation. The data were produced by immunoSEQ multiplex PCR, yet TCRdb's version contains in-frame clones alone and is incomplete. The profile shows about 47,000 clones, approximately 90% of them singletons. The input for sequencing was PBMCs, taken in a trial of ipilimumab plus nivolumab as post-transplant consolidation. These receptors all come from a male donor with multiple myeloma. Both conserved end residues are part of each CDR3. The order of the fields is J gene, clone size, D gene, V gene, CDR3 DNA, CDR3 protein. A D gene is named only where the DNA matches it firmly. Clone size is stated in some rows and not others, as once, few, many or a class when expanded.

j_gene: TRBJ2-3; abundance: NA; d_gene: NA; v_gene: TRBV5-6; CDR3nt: TGTGCCAGCACCTTTGGTGACGCAGATACGCAGTATTTT; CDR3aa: CASTFGDADTQYF
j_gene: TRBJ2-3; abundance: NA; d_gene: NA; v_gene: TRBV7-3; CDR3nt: TGTACCAGCAGCTTAAGTGGTCAGTACACAGATACGCAGTATTTT; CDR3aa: CTSSLSGQYTDTQYF
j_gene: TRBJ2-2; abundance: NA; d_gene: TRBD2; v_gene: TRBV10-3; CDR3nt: TGTGCCATCAGTCGAGAACTAGCGGGAGAGGTGGACACCGGGGAGCTGTTTTTT; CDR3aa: CAISRELAGEVDTGELFF
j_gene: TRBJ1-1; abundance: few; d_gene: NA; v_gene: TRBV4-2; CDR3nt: TGTGCCAGCAGCCAAGACAGGGCCTCGCCCGGCGCTTTCTTT; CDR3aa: CASSQDRASPGAFF
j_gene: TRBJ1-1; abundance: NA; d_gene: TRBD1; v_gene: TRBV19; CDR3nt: TGTGCCAGTAGTATGACAGGGACCACTGAAGCTTTCTTT; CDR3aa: CASSMTGTTEAFF
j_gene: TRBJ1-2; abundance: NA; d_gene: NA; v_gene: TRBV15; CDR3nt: TGTGCCACCAGTTTCCGGGCCTATGGCTACACCTTC; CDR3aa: CATSFRAYGYTF
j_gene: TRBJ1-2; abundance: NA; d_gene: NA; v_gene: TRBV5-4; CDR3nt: TGTGCCAGCAGCTCCCAGACAGGTGGCTACTATGGCTACACCTTC; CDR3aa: CASSSQTGGYYGYTF
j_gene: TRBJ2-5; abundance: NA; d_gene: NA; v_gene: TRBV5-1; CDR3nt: TGCGCCAGCAGCTTGGGATCTCAAGAGACCCAGTACTTC; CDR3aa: CASSLGSQETQYF
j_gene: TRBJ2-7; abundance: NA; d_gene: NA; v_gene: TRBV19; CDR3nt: TGTGCCAGTAGTGACCACCGGGGTAGCTCCTACGAGCAGTACTTC; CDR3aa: CASSDHRGSSYEQYF
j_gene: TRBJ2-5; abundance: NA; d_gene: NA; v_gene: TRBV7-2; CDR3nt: TGTGCCAGCAGCTCAGGACAACTCGGGGAGACCCAGTACTTC; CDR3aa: CASSSGQLGETQYF
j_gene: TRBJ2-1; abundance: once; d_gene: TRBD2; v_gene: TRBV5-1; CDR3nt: TGCGCCAGCAGCGAAGGACTAGCGGGAATGGGTGAGCAGTTCTTC; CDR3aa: CASSEGLAGMGEQFF
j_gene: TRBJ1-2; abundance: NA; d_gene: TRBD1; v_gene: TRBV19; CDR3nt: TGTGCCAGCCATCTCCCGGGACAGGGCTATGGCTACACCTTC; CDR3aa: CASHLPGQGYGYTF
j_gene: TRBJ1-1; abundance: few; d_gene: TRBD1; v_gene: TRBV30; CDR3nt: TGTGCCTGGAGTGTAACTACAGGGGTATCCACTGAAGCTTTCTTT; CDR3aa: CAWSVTTGVSTEAFF
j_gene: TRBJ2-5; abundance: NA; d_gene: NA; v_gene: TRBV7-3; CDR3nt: TGTGCCAGCGCGGGAACCTTGGGGACCCAGTACTTC; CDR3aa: CASAGTLGTQYF
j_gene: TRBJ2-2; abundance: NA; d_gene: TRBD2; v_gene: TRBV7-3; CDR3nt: TGTGCCAGCAAGCTGACTAGCGGGGTTACCGGGGAGCTGTTTTTT; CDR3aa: CASKLTSGVTGELFF
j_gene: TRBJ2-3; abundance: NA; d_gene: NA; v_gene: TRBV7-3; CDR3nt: TGTGCCAGCAGCTTAGTTAGGAGCTCGGATACGCAGTATTTT; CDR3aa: CASSLVRSSDTQYF
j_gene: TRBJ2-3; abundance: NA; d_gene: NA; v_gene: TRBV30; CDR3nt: TGTGCCTGGAGCCACAGGTCAGATACGCAGTATTTT; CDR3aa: CAWSHRSDTQYF